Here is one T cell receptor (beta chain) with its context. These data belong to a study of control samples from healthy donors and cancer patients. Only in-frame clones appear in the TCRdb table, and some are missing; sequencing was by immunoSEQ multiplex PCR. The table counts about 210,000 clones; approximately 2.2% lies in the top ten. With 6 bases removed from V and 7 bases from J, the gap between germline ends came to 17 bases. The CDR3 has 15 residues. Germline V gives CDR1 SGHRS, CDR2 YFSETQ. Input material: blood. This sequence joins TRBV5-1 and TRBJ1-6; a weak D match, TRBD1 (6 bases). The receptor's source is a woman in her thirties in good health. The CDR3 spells CASTASGTTNSPLHF. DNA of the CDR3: TGCGCCAGCACCGCCTCCGGGACAACAAATTCACCCCTCCACTTT.